Listed here are 17 T cell receptor beta chains from one sample, sequenced in a study of blood T cell repertoires in COVID-19. Repertoires were generated with immunoSEQ multiplex PCR, while TCRdb's copy carries only in-frame clones and drops some. This sample yields under 250,000 clones, of which 70% to 90% are seen a single time; about 10% belongs to the top ten. What was sequenced was PBMCs or T cells enriched from blood (not recorded which). Receptors were obtained from a man aged 30-40 years who had recovered from COVID-19.

The chain joins TRBV2 to TRBJ2-7; possibly TRBD1 for D (6 bases). The CDR3 loop spans 13 amino acids. In germline, CDR1 is SNHLY, CDR2 FYNNEI. V lost 6 bases, J lost 0 bases, and 9 bases lay in between. The chain's CDR3 is CASSRQVSYEQYF. The DNA for the CDR3 is TGTGCCAGCAGCCGACAGGTCTCCTACGAGCAGTACTTC.

The chain combines TRBV7-3 with TRBJ2-1, with a weak D call TRBD1 (5 bases). The germline V and J ends were trimmed by 1 base and 7 bases, with 14 bases remaining between them. This CDR3 has 15 residues. Per the germline V gene, CDR1 is SGHTA and CDR2 is FQGTGA. The DNA of the CDR3 is TGTGCCAGCAGCTTAAGTCGTGGGGCAGGGAATGAGCAGTTCTTC. The encoded protein is CASSLSRGAGNEQFF.

The chain is built from TRBV5-4 and TRBJ1-4, with D unresolved. This CDR3 spans 14 amino acids. Germline loops: CDR1 SGHNT, CDR2 YYREEE (reference sequence). V dropped 4 bases and J dropped 5 bases, with 12 bases sitting between them. The CDR3 bases are TGTGCCAGCAGCCTGCGAGGGCCGAATGAAAAACTGTTTTTT. The encoded protein is CASSLRGPNEKLFF.

There are a few counts of this clone. The chain has TRBV7-9 and TRBJ1-1; D call uncertain. From germline, CDR1 is SEHNR and CDR2 FQNEAQ (reference sequence). The CDR3 covers 13 residues. The V gene lost 5 bases and the J gene lost 1 base, with 8 bases spanning the gap. The DNA of the CDR3 is TGTGCCAGCAGCCTCGCTAGGAACACTGAAGCTTTCTTT. It is translated as CASSLARNTEAFF.

This clone was counted ten times or more. The chain recombines TRBV4-1 with TRBJ2-3; D is unresolved. The germline CDR1 and CDR2 sequences are MGHRA and YSYEKL. The V and J ends lost 1 base and 3 bases respectively, with 8 bases between them. The CDR3 spans 14 residues. CDR3 protein: CASSQVLTTDTQYF. The CDR3 DNA is TGCGCCAGCAGCCAAGTCCTGACTACAGATACGCAGTATTTT.

V usage is TRBV5-4 and J usage is TRBJ2-7, with D possibly being TRBD2 (6 bases). The CDR3 is 17 residues long. Trimming removed 0 bases from V and 2 bases from J, with 18 bases in between. Germline values: CDR1 SGHNT, CDR2 YYREEE (reference sequence). CDR3 nucleotides: TGTGCCAGCAGCTTGGGAGTAGGCGGGGTCAGCCCCTACGAGCAGTACTTC. Translation gives CASSLGVGGVSPYEQYF. Supplemented by reference TRBV5-4 and TRBJ2-7, the full variable domain reads ETGVTQSPTHLIKTRGQQVTLRCSSQSGHNTVSWYQQALGQGPQFIFQYYREEENGRGNFPPRFSGLQFPNYSSELNVNALELDDSALYLCASSLGVGGVSPYEQYFGPGTRLTVT.

The chain recombines TRBV4-2 with TRBJ2-1; D gene ambiguous. V was shortened by 0 bases and J by 10 bases, with 10 bases between the two germline ends. The germline gives CDR1 LGHNA, CDR2 YNFKEQ. CDR3 size: 13 residues. The CDR3 sequence: CASSQDQWREQFF. The DNA of the CDR3 is TGTGCCAGCAGCCAAGATCAATGGCGGGAGCAGTTCTTC.

The chain is built from TRBV6-2 or TRBV6-3 and TRBJ2-7; 9 positions match TRBD2. Germline values: CDR1 MNHEY, CDR2 SVGEGT. The CDR3 is 16 amino acids. The V segment lost 5 bases and the J segment 6 bases; nucleotides outside the gene matches: 14. This CDR3 is CASSPRGLAGLREQYF. DNA for the CDR3: TGTGCCAGCAGTCCAAGGGGGCTAGCGGGATTGCGCGAGCAGTACTTC.

The chain combines TRBV6-2 or TRBV6-3 with TRBJ1-1, with D tentatively TRBD1 (5 bases). Trimming took 2 bases from V and 2 from J, leaving 9 bases between them. This CDR3 spans 14 amino acids. Germline values: CDR1 MNHEY, CDR2 SVGEGT. CDR3 coding DNA: TGTGCCAGCAGTTACGGCGGGGGAAACACTGAAGCTTTCTTT. Its translation is CASSYGGGNTEAFF.

This chain joins TRBV20-1 and TRBJ2-3, with 11 bases aligning to TRBD2. Per germline, CDR1 DFQATT and CDR2 SNEGSKA (reference sequence). The CDR3 contains 17 residues. V shed 3 bases, J shed 0 bases, and the junction held 8 bases outside the gene matches. For the CDR3, the DNA is TGCAGTGCTAGTTATAGCGGGAGGGCCAGGAGCACAGATACGCAGTATTTT. The encoded protein is CSASYSGRARSTDTQYF.

This clone was picked up one time. The J gene is TRBJ1-1, the V gene TRBV19, with unresolved D. Germline values: CDR1 LNHDA, CDR2 SQIVND (reference sequence). The CDR3 runs 12 residues. V gave up 5 bases and J gave up 1 base, with 5 bases separating them. CDR3 DNA: TGTGCCAGTAGTTACGGGAACACTGAAGCTTTCTTT. Its translation: CASSYGNTEAFF.

This clone was counted a few times. V gene TRBV7-2 combines with J gene TRBJ1-2; D is perhaps TRBD1 (5 bases). V was clipped by 5 bases and J by 4 bases, with 14 bases between them. The CDR3 runs to 14 residues. Looked up from germline, CDR1 is SGHTA and CDR2 is FQGNSA. CDR3 region: CASSAGTPSYGYTF. In nucleotides, the CDR3 is TGTGCCAGCAGCGCCGGGACTCCTTCCTATGGCTACACCTTC.

The V gene is TRBV2, the J gene TRBJ1-2; D unresolved. CDR3 length: 13 amino acids. The germline V and J ends were trimmed by 3 bases and 1 base, with 6 bases remaining between them. The germline CDR1 and CDR2 sequences are SNHLY and FYNNEI. As DNA, the CDR3 is TGTGCCAGCAGTGATGAGAGTAACTATGGCTACACCTTC. Translated: CASSDESNYGYTF.

There are a few counts of this clone. The chain recombines TRBV7-2 with TRBJ1-6; 9 bases map to TRBD1. After removal of 2 bases from V and 10 bases from J, the junction contained 6 bases not matched to a gene. CDR1 is SGHTA, CDR2 FQGNSA, per germline. The CDR3 totals 15 residues. The CDR3 here is CASSLRGTGKSPLHF. The CDR3 DNA reads as TGTGCCAGCAGCTTAAGGGGGACAGGGAAATCACCCCTCCACTTT.

The chain joins TRBV3-1 (or the pseudogene TRBV3-2) to TRBJ1-1; 8 bases align to TRBD1. J gave up 3 bases and V 5 bases, and 11 bases lay outside the gene matches. Germline V gene sequence: CDR1 LGHDT, CDR2 YNNKEL (reference sequence). CDR3 length: 16 amino acids. The CDR3 region is CASSRQTGATDTEAFF. The DNA for the CDR3 is TGTGCCAGCAGCAGACAGACAGGGGCCACGGACACTGAAGCTTTCTTT.

J is TRBJ2-3 and V is TRBV25-1, with 7 bases matching TRBD1. J lost 6 bases, V lost 6 bases, and 9 bases had no gene match. This CDR3 has 14 amino acids. The germline CDR1 and CDR2 sequences are MGHDK and SYGVNS. CDR3 sequence (DNA): TGTGCCAGCAGCCACAGGGGATGGGCGGATACGCAGTATTTT. The encoded protein is CASSHRGWADTQYF.

This chain links TRBV19 with TRBJ1-3; TRBD1 matches at 7 bases. This CDR3 is built from 14 residues. J gave up 3 bases and V 6 bases, and 5 bases lay outside the gene matches. Germline CDR1 is LNHDA and CDR2 is SQIVND (reference sequence). CDR3 coding DNA: TGTGCCAGTAGCCGAGGGACAGTTGGAAACACCATATATTTT. Its translation: CASSRGTVGNTIYF.